The clone carrying this TCR beta chain came up many times. The data were taken from a study of T-cell reconstitution after alpha-beta-depleted transplantation in children. Using unique molecular identifiers, the investigators prepared the TCRbeta library. TCRdb re-derived calls from the PCR reads in MiXCR, one entry per CDR3 protein. The profile shows approximately 350,000 distinct CDR3 sequences, 10% of them singletons. The TCR sequence derives from a human donor who donated a stem cell graft to a child with acute lymphoblastic leukemia. Sequences were derived from PBMCs from the stem cell graft donor, sampled from the stem cell graft.

Here the CDR3 DNA reads TGTGCCAGCAGTTACTCGACAACCTCTAGCACAGATACGCAGTATTTT. Translation: CASSYSTTSSTDTQYF. The chain has TRBV6-5 and TRBJ2-3, with no clear D. The CDR3 sequence is 16 residues long. V was pared by 0 bases and J by 0 bases, with 10 bases between. Germline V lookup: CDR1 MNHEY, CDR2 SVGAGI.